The rows below give T cell receptor beta chains drawn from one sample of a study of T-cell memory formation after mild COVID-19. TCRdb called the 5' RACE reads again in MiXCR, with one record for every CDR3 protein. The table lists over 40,000 distinct CDR3 sequences, around 10% of them singletons, with around 25% in the top ten. The sequencing input was PBMCs or a T cell subset sorted from them (not recorded which). These TCRs come from a man in his late teens or twenties who had mild COVID-19 (a few samples of this study predate the infection). Cell type and time point are not known. Each CDR3 is given with its conserved first and last residue. Fields, in order: clone size, D gene, V gene, J gene, CDR3 DNA, CDR3 protein. D genes are given only for firm matches. Clone size, where shown, is once, few, many, or a class for clones that have expanded.

>few|-|TRBV4-3|TRBJ2-6
TGCGCCAGCAGCCAAGCGGAGGGGGCTGGGGCCAACGTCCTGACTTTC
CASSQAEGAGANVLTF
>many|-|TRBV7-8|TRBJ2-3
TGTGCCAGCAGCTTAAGTGGGGGTCTAGGCACGCAGTATTTT
CASSLSGGLGTQYF
>-|-|TRBV7-9|TRBJ1-1
TGTGCCAGCAGCCTACAGGGCTCCCCTGGAGCTTTCTTT
CASSLQGSPGAFF
>few|TRBD1|TRBV5-1|TRBJ2-3
TGCGCCAGCAGCCCGGGCGACAGGGGAAGAACAGATACGCAGTATTTT
CASSPGDRGRTDTQYF
>many|-|TRBV5-1|TRBJ2-2
TGCGCCAGCGGAAAACGGGAAACCGGGGAGCTGTTTTTT
CASGKRETGELFF
>-|TRBD1|TRBV7-2|TRBJ1-1
TGTGCCAGCAGCTTAGTGGGACAGCCTATGAACACTGAAGCTTTCTTT
CASSLVGQPMNTEAFF
>many|-|TRBV20-1|TRBJ1-5
TGCAGTGCTCCTCGGGGCGCGGGCAATCAGCCCCAGCATTTT
CSAPRGAGNQPQHF
>few|-|TRBV7-3|TRBJ1-1
TGTGCCAGCAGCTTAATAATTAACACTGAAGCTTTCTTT
CASSLIINTEAFF
>few|-|TRBV6-5|TRBJ2-7
TGTGCCAGCAGTTACTCGGGGTCCTCCTACGAGCAGTACTTC
CASSYSGSSYEQYF
>few|-|TRBV5-1|TRBJ2-5
TGCGCCAGCAACCCTGGGAGGGGGGGGGCCGAGACCCAGTACTTC
CASNPGRGGAETQYF
>-|TRBD2|TRBV5-4|TRBJ2-5
TGTGCCAGCAGCTTACCACGACTAGCGGGGTCGGAGACCCAGTACTTC
CASSLPRLAGSETQYF
>many|TRBD1|TRBV20-1|TRBJ2-1
TGCAGTGCTTCCCCATCAAGGACAGGGCAGTTCTTC
CSASPSRTGQFF
>-|-|TRBV5-1|TRBJ2-1
TGCGCCAGCAGGTCCACAGGAGTCTCCTACAATGAGCAGTTCTTC
CASRSTGVSYNEQFF
>-|-|TRBV7-8|TRBJ1-2
TGTGCCAGCAGCCCACAGGGTACTAACTATGGCTACACCTTC
CASSPQGTNYGYTF
>-|-|TRBV7-9|TRBJ2-5
TGTGCCAGCAGCTTTGAGGGGGGGCCGGAGACCCAGTACTTC
CASSFEGGPETQYF
>-|TRBD2|TRBV7-2|TRBJ2-3
TGTGCCAGCAGCTTACGACTAGCGGGGGGGAGCACAGATACGCAGTATTTT
CASSLRLAGGSTDTQYF
>medium-sized|-|TRBV20-1|TRBJ2-2
TGCAGTGCTAGAGCCGGGACCCTAGTTGGGGAGCTGTTTTTT
CSARAGTLVGELFF
>few|-|TRBV2|TRBJ2-2
TGTGCCAGCAGTGGCCGGACTACATCCGGGGAGCTGTTTTTT
CASSGRTTSGELFF
>few|-|TRBV5-1|TRBJ2-6
TGCGCCAGCAGCTTGGCCAGGACAACCTCTGGGGCCAACGTCCTGACTTTC
CASSLARTTSGANVLTF
>-|TRBD2|TRBV30|TRBJ2-1
TGTGCCTGGGCAGCGGGGGGGTCTCCGTATGAGCAGTTCTTC
CAWAAGGSPYEQFF
>-|-|TRBV20-1|TRBJ2-1
TGCAGTGCTAGCCAACAGGGTCATGAGCAGTTCTTC
CSASQQGHEQFF
>-|-|TRBV21-1|TRBJ1-1
-
CASSGSVPAAIWRLKAFF
>many|-|TRBV29-1|TRBJ2-1
TGCAGCGTTGGGAGGGGGGACAATGAGCAGTTCTTC
CSVGRGDNEQFF
>-|-|TRBV7-6|TRBJ1-5
TGTGCCAGCAGCTTAGCGGGACCCTCGAGCGGCAATCAGCCCCAGCATTTT
CASSLAGPSSGNQPQHF
>-|-|TRBV4-1|TRBJ1-2
TGCGCCAGCAGCTTAAGTGGCAGGGAGGACGGCTACACCTTC
CASSLSGREDGYTF
>many|-|TRBV3-1|TRBJ2-6
TGTGCCAGCCTCTCTGGGGCCAACGTCCTGACTTTC
CASLSGANVLTF
>-|-|TRBV7-8|TRBJ2-3
TGTGCCAGCAGCTTATCTAGCCCCACAGATACGCAGTATTTT
CASSLSSPTDTQYF
>many|-|TRBV7-9|TRBJ1-5
TGTGCCAGCAGCACCGGAGCCCCGCTCGTTAGCAATCAGCCCCAGCATTTT
CASSTGAPLVSNQPQHF
>few|-|TRBV5-1|TRBJ1-2
TGCGCCAGCAGCTTGCACCGGGAGTATGGCTACACCTTC
CASSLHREYGYTF
>many|TRBD2|TRBV5-4|TRBJ2-5
TGTGCCAGCAGCCCCCGGGGGGGGCAAAGCAGGGAGACCCAGTACTTC
CASSPRGGQSRETQYF
>-|-|TRBV28|TRBJ2-1
TGTGCCAGCACCAGCCTGTACGACAATGAGCAGTTCTTC
CASTSLYDNEQFF
>-|-|TRBV12-3/TRBV12-4|TRBJ2-2
TGTGCCAGCAGTTCCCTCCGGGGAGGCGGGGAGCTGTTTTTT
CASSSLRGGGELFF
>few|-|TRBV4-1|TRBJ1-2
TGCGCCAGCAGCCCCCGCCAAGGAGTTGGCTATGGCTACACCTTC
CASSPRQGVGYGYTF
>-|-|TRBV12-3/TRBV12-4|TRBJ1-2
TGTGCCAGCAGTTTAGCCACGGCCACATATGGCTACACCTTC
CASSLATATYGYTF
>-|-|TRBV27|TRBJ1-6
TGTGCCAGCAGTTTTTTTGATTCACCCCTCCACTTT
CASSFFDSPLHF
>few|-|TRBV29-1|TRBJ1-1
TGCAGCGTGATTCAGGGGAACACTGAAGCTTTCTTT
CSVIQGNTEAFF
>-|-|TRBV7-2|TRBJ2-5
TGTGCCAGCAGCTTAGCTGCGAAACGAGAGACCCAGTACTTC
CASSLAAKRETQYF
>few|-|TRBV15|TRBJ1-1
TGTGCCACCAGCAGAGACTGGGATCAAGCTTTCTTT
CATSRDWDQAFF
>few|-|TRBV11-2|TRBJ1-6
TGTGCCAGCAGCTTAGGAGCAGGGTCCCTGGGGCCCTATAATTCACCCCTCCACTTT
CASSLGAGSLGPYNSPLHF
>few|-|TRBV6-2/TRBV6-3|TRBJ2-5
TGTGCCAGCAGTTACTCGGGCAGAAAAGAGACCCAGTACTTC
CASSYSGRKETQYF
>-|-|TRBV6-5|TRBJ2-7
TGTGCCAGCAGTTACGGGGCAGCCCTCGAGCAGTACTTC
CASSYGAALEQYF
>few|TRBD2|TRBV20-1|TRBJ2-5
TGCAGTGCTAGAGTTGGGAGGGTCACAGAGACCCAGTACTTC
CSARVGRVTETQYF
>many|TRBD2|TRBV5-1|TRBJ2-3
TGCGCCAGCAGCTTTCGGTTTATCCAGCGGGGGCACCAAGATACGCAGTATTTT
CASSFRFIQRGHQDTQYF
>few|-|TRBV28|TRBJ2-1
TGTGCCAGCAGTTCAAATAGAAGGGGTTCCTACAATGAGCAGTTCTTC
CASSSNRRGSYNEQFF
>few|-|TRBV29-1|TRBJ1-5
TGCAGCGGGGCTTCGGGACCGGATCAGCCCCAGCATTTT
CSGASGPDQPQHF
>-|TRBD1|TRBV27|TRBJ1-6
TGTGCCAGCACCGCAGGACAGGGACCGAATTCACCCCTCCACTTT
CASTAGQGPNSPLHF
>-|TRBD1|TRBV7-9|TRBJ1-1
TGTGCCAGCAGCTTAGATCTTTGGGACAGACCGAACACTGAAGCTTTCTTT
CASSLDLWDRPNTEAFF
>few|-|TRBV2|TRBJ2-5
TGTGCCAGCAGTCCCCTCGGGATGCGGGGAGAGACCCAGTACTTC
CASSPLGMRGETQYF
>few|TRBD1|TRBV7-8|TRBJ1-2
TGTGCCAGCAGCTTATTAACAGGGGTGAATGGCTACACCTTC
CASSLLTGVNGYTF
>few|-|TRBV7-9|TRBJ1-1
TGTGCCAGCAGCTTAGGGGGGGGAATGAACACTGAAGCTTTCTTT
CASSLGGGMNTEAFF
>few|-|TRBV9|TRBJ2-1
TGTGCCAGCAGCCCCCGTCAGGGTGAAAGGCGTGAGCAGTTCTTC
CASSPRQGERREQFF
>-|-|TRBV3-1|TRBJ2-5
TGTGCCAGCAGCACTCGGACAGAGGCCCCAGAGACCCAGTACTTC
CASSTRTEAPETQYF
>-|-|TRBV12-3/TRBV12-4|TRBJ2-5
TGTGCCAGCAGTTTTAGGAAGGAGACCCAGTACTTC
CASSFRKETQYF
>-|-|TRBV29-1|TRBJ1-2
TGCAGCGTTGAGGAAGGGGCAGAGGATGGCTACACCTTC
CSVEEGAEDGYTF
>few|TRBD2|TRBV29-1|TRBJ2-3
TGCAGCGTTGAGATGGCAGTCGGGGGGGATACGCAGTATTTT
CSVEMAVGGDTQYF
>few|-|TRBV27|TRBJ2-1
TGTGCCAGTTTTCCGCATTTCGGCGATGAGCAGTTCTTC
CASFPHFGDEQFF
>-|-|TRBV6-5|TRBJ1-1
TGTGCCACCTCCTTCCGGAACACTGAAGCTTTCTTT
CATSFRNTEAFF
>few|-|TRBV7-2|TRBJ2-7
TGTGCCAGCAGCTTAGCAGGGGCGGACGAGCAGTACTTC
CASSLAGADEQYF